A single sample gave rise to the 5 T cell receptor beta chains below, sequenced in a study of T-cell memory formation after mild COVID-19. Each CDR3 protein is one row after TCRdb ran MiXCR on the 5' RACE reads. The sample consists of 140,000 to 150,000 distinct CDR3 sequences, 6% to 6.5% of them appearing once. Sequencing was carried out using PBMCs or a T cell subset sorted from them (not recorded which). These receptors were collected from an adult woman who had mild COVID-19 (a few samples of this study predate the infection). Cell type and time point are not known.

This chain links TRBV9 with TRBJ2-7; 9 bases are a match to TRBD1. The germline V gene has CDR1 SGDLS and CDR2 YYNGEE. CDR3 size: 15 residues. The ends lost 2 bases at V and 3 bases at J; junction bases unmatched: 6. The CDR3 sequence: CASSVEGQGFYEQYF. CDR3 bases: TGTGCCAGCAGCGTCGAGGGACAGGGATTCTACGAGCAGTACTTC.

There are many counts of this clonotype. The rearrangement links TRBV7-9 to TRBJ1-2; 7 positions match TRBD1. The length of the CDR3 is 16 residues. Germline values: CDR1 SEHNR, CDR2 FQNEAQ (reference sequence). After removal of 1 base from V and 0 bases from J, the junction contained 5 bases not matched to a gene. In DNA, the CDR3 is TGTGCCAGCAGCTTAGTTCCAGGGGGACCTAACTATGGCTACACCTTC. It yields the protein CASSLVPGGPNYGYTF. The full variable domain, rest sourced from reference TRBV7-9 and TRBJ1-2, is DTGVSQNPRHKITKRGQNVTFRCDPISEHNRLYWYRQTLGQGPEFLTYFQNEAQLEKSRLLSDRFSAERPKGSFSTLEIQRTEQGDSAMYLCASSLVPGGPNYGYTFGSGTRLTVV.

This clonotype showed up just a few times. The chain carries TRBV7-9 and TRBJ1-1, with 9 bases identical to TRBD1. Germline V CDR1 and CDR2: SEHNR, FQNEAQ (reference sequence). The CDR3 is 15 amino acids. The V and J ends lost 5 bases and 0 bases, in that order; junction bases with no gene match: 4. As DNA, the CDR3 is TGTGCCAGCAGCGCGAGGGACAGGGTGAACACTGAAGCTTTCTTT. Protein: CASSARDRVNTEAFF.

Many counts were recorded for this clonotype. In nucleotides, the CDR3 is TGTGCCAGCAGCCAAGAACCTACCGGGGAGCTGTTTTTT. It specifies CASSQEPTGELFF. The chain is built from TRBV3-1 and TRBJ2-2; D call uncertain. V shed 0 bases and J shed 5 bases, with 4 bases lying between them. This CDR3 contains 13 residues. CDR1 is LGHDT, CDR2 YNNKEL, per germline (reference sequence). The whole variable domain, remainder taken from reference TRBV3-1 and TRBJ2-2, is DTAVSQTPKYLVTQMGNDKSIKCEQNLGHDTMYWYKQDSKKFLKIMFSYNNKELIINETVPNRFSPKSPDKAHLNLHINSLELGDSAVYFCASSQEPTGELFFGEGSRLTVL.

The genes are TRBV6-2 or TRBV6-3 and TRBJ1-1; 9 bases line up with TRBD1. The V gene end was trimmed by 2 bases and the J gene end by 4 bases; junction bases not matched to a gene: 5. Germline V gives CDR1 MNHEY, CDR2 SVGEGT. This CDR3 comprises 15 residues. DNA for the CDR3: TGTGCCAGCAGTTACGGTGGGACAGGGAGCACTGAAGCTTTCTTT. Its translation: CASSYGGTGSTEAFF.